This T cell receptor (beta chain) came from a study of CD8+CD57+ T cells in acquired aplastic anemia. Study background: Sorted CD4+ and CD8+ cells gave a mean 3.2 ug DNA, range about 0.2 to 27.4 ug.

Before being chosen for sequencing, patients had shown CD8+CD57+ cell expansion by flow cytometry. All patients had severe acquired aplastic anemia. Patient blood was sampled before any therapy had been received. The template for TCR beta VDJ and CDR3 sequence profiling was genomic DNA. TCRdb itself ran the reads through MiXCR, one entry per CDR3 protein. The sample comprises approximately 300,000 distinct CDR3 sequences, around three fifths of which are singletons, and 1% to 1.5% rests with the top ten. On this clonotype itself: What it binds is not known.

The germline CDR1 and CDR2 sequences are DFQATT and SNEGSKA (reference sequence). CDR3 size: 12 residues. Trimming shortened V by 6 bases and J by 4 bases, and 9 bases separated the two germline ends. Findings and caveats of the study: The number of CD8+ CDR3 sequences shared by patients and controls was fewer than 35.

This sequence originates from a human donor with aplastic anemia. The chain joins TRBV20-1 to TRBJ2-2; tentative D call: TRBD1 (5 bases). Input material: sorted CD4+, CD8+, or CD8+CD57+ T cells (not recorded which) from PBMCs. The CDR3 sequence is CSAVRVTGELFF. CDR3 coding DNA: TGCAGTGCCGTCAGGGTCACCGGGGAGCTGTTTTTT.